The rows below give T cell receptor beta chains drawn from one sample of a study of CD8+ T cells in alopecia areata. Here immunoSEQ multiplex PCR was the method, and the copy in TCRdb shows in-frame clones only, minus some. Of 25,000 to 35,000 clones in the sample, around two thirds were seen once. The sample taken for sequencing was NKG2D-high CD8+ T cells sorted from blood. Receptor source: a human donor with alopecia areata. Each CDR3 is given with its conserved first and last residue. A D gene is named only where the DNA matches it firmly. Part of the rows lack a size; the others show once, few, many or a class for expanded clones.

abundance,d_gene,v_gene,j_gene,CDR3nt,CDR3aa
NA,NA,TRBV4-1,TRBJ2-3,TGCGCCAGCAGCCAATATCCGGCAGATACGCAGTATTTT,CASSQYPADTQYF
NA,TRBD2,TRBV9,TRBJ2-3,TGTGCCAGCAGCCCCGATGGGACTAGCGGGAGGGCAAGCACAGATACGCAGTATTTT,CASSPDGTSGRASTDTQYF
NA,NA,TRBV7-2,TRBJ2-7,TGTGCCAGCAGCTCGGGACCCGGATACGAGCAGTACTTC,CASSSGPGYEQYF
few,NA,TRBV4-1,TRBJ2-1,TGCGCCAGCAGCCAAGAACTAAGGAGGGGGCAGGAGCAGTTCTTC,CASSQELRRGQEQFF
NA,TRBD1,TRBV4-2,TRBJ1-5,TGTGCCAGCAGCCAAGAGTCAGGGGGTGCTCAGCCCCAGCATTTT,CASSQESGGAQPQHF
NA,NA,TRBV6-5,TRBJ1-1,TGTGCCAGCACCGCGGGGGTCACTGAAGCTTTCTTT,CASTAGVTEAFF
once,TRBD1,TRBV9,TRBJ2-7,TGTGCCAGCAGCTACGGGACAGGACAATACGAGCAGTACTTC,CASSYGTGQYEQYF
NA,NA,TRBV11-2,TRBJ2-7,TGTGCCAGCAGTACGTACGGGGCGAGCTCCTACGAGCAGTACTTC,CASSTYGASSYEQYF
NA,NA,TRBV7-9,TRBJ2-3,TGTGCCAGCACCCCCGTGGCCACAGATACGCAGTATTTT,CASTPVATDTQYF
NA,NA,TRBV18,TRBJ1-1,TGTGCCAGCTCACCCTCGACCGGAACTCGGGGCACTGAAGCTTTCTTT,CASSPSTGTRGTEAFF
few,TRBD1,TRBV5-1,TRBJ1-5,TGCGCCAGCAGCCTAGGACAGGGGGAGGATCAGCCCCAGCATTTT,CASSLGQGEDQPQHF
once,TRBD1,TRBV5-1,TRBJ1-6,TGCGCCAGCACCGAGAGCACAGGGGGCGCGTCCTATAATTCACCCCTCCACTTT,CASTESTGGASYNSPLHF
NA,NA,TRBV5-4,TRBJ1-3,TGTGCCAGCAGCGCGGCCGGACTCTCTGGAAACACCATATATTTT,CASSAAGLSGNTIYF
NA,TRBD1,TRBV29-1,TRBJ1-2,TGCAGCGTTGGGGACAGGCGCAGTAACTATGGCTACACCTTC,CSVGDRRSNYGYTF
NA,NA,TRBV15,TRBJ1-1,TGTGCCACCAGCAGACCCGGGACCATTGAAGCTTTCTTT,CATSRPGTIEAFF
NA,NA,TRBV4-3,TRBJ2-4,TGCGCCAGCAGCCAAGATCGATCCGGGGACATTCAGTACTTC,CASSQDRSGDIQYF
NA,NA,TRBV6-1,TRBJ2-7,TGTGCCAGCAGTGTCGGGGGTGGCTACGAGCAGTACTTC,CASSVGGGYEQYF